The next 22 T cell receptor beta chains were all read from a single sample in a study of T-cell reconstitution after alpha-beta-depleted transplantation in children. Unique molecular identifiers were built into the TCRbeta library. TCRdb redid the calling of the PCR reads with MiXCR, one entry per CDR3 protein. The sample has hundreds of thousands of distinct CDR3 sequences; 10% to 15% are singletons. The input for sequencing was PBMCs, mostly from graft donor cells, taken 360 days after TCRalphabeta/CD19-depleted stem cell transplant. These receptors were obtained from a male patient between 5 and 17 years old who had a stem cell transplant for acute myeloid leukemia, so the T cells may come from the graft donor.

This sequence joins TRBV20-1 and TRBJ2-5; TRBD1 might be the D (5 bases). The CDR3 is 13 amino acids. Trimming stripped 6 bases from V and 5 bases from J, with 16 bases between. Germline V gives CDR1 DFQATT, CDR2 SNEGSKA (reference sequence). This chain's CDR3 is CSAPPGIDETQYF. CDR3 sequence (DNA): TGCAGTGCCCCCCCAGGGATTGACGAGACCCAGTACTTC.

This clonotype was detected ten times or more. The V and J genes are TRBV5-1 and TRBJ2-1; 8 bases map to TRBD1. Germline assignment: CDR1 SGHRS and CDR2 YFSETQ. Trimming at V came to 4 bases and at J to 6 bases, leaving 6 bases not matched to a gene. This CDR3 comprises 14 residues. The CDR3 nucleotides read TGCGCCAGCAGCGACCCGACAGGGGTCAATGAGCAGTTCTTC. Amino acids: CASSDPTGVNEQFF.

Ten or more counts support this clonotype. This chain connects TRBV20-1 to TRBJ2-1, with D perhaps TRBD2 (6 bases). The CDR3 totals 18 residues. Trimming stripped 0 bases from V and 3 bases from J, with 21 bases between. Germline-derived CDR1 and CDR2 are DFQATT and SNEGSKA (reference sequence). The chain's CDR3 is CSAREPGWLAQYYNEQFF. CDR3 nucleotide sequence: TGCAGTGCTAGAGAGCCGGGGTGGCTAGCGCAATACTACAATGAGCAGTTCTTC.

This sequence joins TRBV5-1 and TRBJ2-7; D perhaps matches TRBD2 (6 bases). The V end was cut by 4 bases, the J end by 3 bases, with 11 bases between. From germline, CDR1 is SGHRS and CDR2 YFSETQ. The CDR3 has 13 residues. The CDR3 DNA is TGCGCCAGCAGCGAGGCGGGACTCTACGAGCAGTACTTC. This sequence encodes CASSEAGLYEQYF.

Many counts were recorded for this clonotype. This chain connects TRBV13 to TRBJ2-1; no definite D call. This CDR3 is 15 amino acids long. The V gene lost 4 bases and the J gene lost 2 bases, with 12 bases spanning the gap. CDR1 and CDR2 from the germline V gene are PRHDT and FYEKMQ (reference sequence). DNA for the CDR3: TGTGCCAGCAGCTCCGGACGATTCGCCTACAATGAGCAGTTCTTC. It is translated as CASSSGRFAYNEQFF.

This clonotype was counted between two and nine times. The J gene is TRBJ2-1, the V gene TRBV7-9; D uncertain. Deletions cut 2 bases from V and 13 bases from J, with 9 bases between. Per the germline V gene, CDR1 is SEHNR and CDR2 is FQNEAQ (reference sequence). CDR3 length equals 11 residues. In DNA form, the CDR3 reads TGTGCCAGCAGCTTAACCGAACACCAGTTCTTC. Amino acids: CASSLTEHQFF.

This chain uses TRBV20-1 with TRBJ2-3, with D possibly being TRBD1 (5 bases). Looked up from germline, CDR1 is DFQATT and CDR2 is SNEGSKA (reference sequence). Deletions cut 1 base from V and 1 base from J, with 12 bases between. The CDR3 is 15 residues long. The CDR3 DNA follows: TGCAGTGCTAGAGCTTTACAGGCCCGCACAGATACGCAGTATTTT. Amino acids: CSARALQARTDTQYF.

This clonotype was picked up many times. The chain uses TRBV20-1 and TRBJ2-7; 10 nucleotides align to TRBD2. V trimming: 1 base; J trimming: 3 bases; junction bases outside the gene matches: 0. The CDR3 contains 13 residues. Germline assignment: CDR1 DFQATT and CDR2 SNEGSKA (reference sequence). Here the CDR3 DNA reads TGCAGTGCTAGAGCTAGCGGGAGCTACGAGCAGTACTTC. Translation gives CSARASGSYEQYF.

The chain employs TRBV29-1 and TRBJ2-1; a possible D gene is TRBD2 (5 bases). Trimming removed 3 bases from V and 0 bases from J, with 12 bases in between. The V gene's germline CDR1 is SQVTM and CDR2 ANQGSEA. CDR3 size: 15 residues. This chain's CDR3 is CSVDPLVSSYNEQFF. CDR3 nucleotides: TGCAGCGTTGATCCACTAGTGAGCTCCTACAATGAGCAGTTCTTC.

This clonotype was found a few times. This rearrangement joins TRBV7-2 to TRBJ2-3; TRBD1 is a possible D gene (5 bases). V was trimmed by 6 bases and J by 2 bases, leaving 12 bases between them. The CDR3 has 14 amino acids. Per germline, CDR1 SGHTA and CDR2 FQGNSA. The DNA of the CDR3 is TGTGCCAGCAGTCTACAGGTTATCACAGATACGCAGTATTTT. Translating gives CASSLQVITDTQYF.

This chain joins TRBV20-1 and TRBJ2-2; a weak D match, TRBD1 (5 bases). Germline CDR1 DFQATT, CDR2 SNEGSKA (reference sequence). Trimming removed 0 bases from V and 3 bases from J, with 8 bases in between. The CDR3 runs 14 residues. DNA of the CDR3: TGCAGTGCTAGAGATGGGGCACACACCGGGGAGCTGTTTTTT. Its translation: CSARDGAHTGELFF.

In its sample, this clonotype was seen a few times. The chain links TRBV7-9 to TRBJ2-5; 9 nucleotides line up with TRBD2. The V segment lost 6 bases and the J segment 2 bases; nucleotides outside the gene matches: 10. The CDR3 has 16 amino acids. Per germline, CDR1 SEHNR and CDR2 FQNEAQ (reference sequence). The chain's CDR3 is CASSSAPAGGQETQYF. CDR3 nucleotides: TGTGCCAGCAGTTCAGCCCCAGCGGGAGGTCAAGAGACCCAGTACTTC.

Comments on this clonotype: This may be a read error, as it is one base from a much larger clone. The chain uses TRBV20-1 and TRBJ2-7; a weak D match, TRBD1 (6 bases). The CDR3 spans 14 residues. Germline CDR1 is DFQATT and CDR2 is SNEGSKA (reference sequence). Deletions cut 6 bases from V and 2 bases from J, with 17 bases between. CDR3 sequence: CSASTGTRTYEQYF. CDR3 sequence (DNA): TGCAGTGCCTCCACCGGGACACGCACCTACGAGCAGTACTTC.

This clonotype has just a few counts. The genes are TRBV10-3 and TRBJ2-5; D is perhaps TRBD2 (6 bases). CDR3 size: 14 residues. The V end was cut by 2 bases, the J end by 5 bases, with 12 bases between. CDR1 is ENHRY and CDR2 is SYGVKD in the germline V gene. The CDR3, as DNA: TGTGCCATCAGTGAGGTCCACCGGGGGGAGACCCAGTACTTC. Translating gives CAISEVHRGETQYF.

The V and J genes are TRBV10-3 and TRBJ2-3; D may be TRBD2 (6 bases). From germline, CDR1 is ENHRY and CDR2 SYGVKD. The V end lost 0 bases, the J end lost 3 bases, and 16 bases lay between the germline ends. This CDR3 has 17 residues. The CDR3 spells CAISESIVGGVTDTQYF. The CDR3, as DNA: TGTGCCATCAGTGAGTCGATTGTCGGCGGGGTGACAGATACGCAGTATTTT.

The V call is TRBV28, the J call TRBJ2-7, with 8 bases fitting TRBD1. Germline lookup yields CDR1 MDHEN and CDR2 SYDVKM. CDR3 length: 14 residues. The V and J ends lost 3 bases and 6 bases, in that order; junction bases with no gene match: 7. The CDR3 reads CASSFGQGGAEQYF. CDR3 DNA sequence: TGTGCCAGCAGTTTTGGACAGGGAGGTGCCGAGCAGTACTTC.

This clonotype was counted at least ten times. V usage is TRBV9 and J usage is TRBJ2-5; D is unresolved. The V gene lost 0 bases and the J gene lost 1 base, with 7 bases spanning the gap. The CDR3 length is 14 residues. The V gene's germline CDR1 is SGDLS and CDR2 YYNGEE. The CDR3 coding sequence is TGTGCCAGCAGCGTAGAGGGCCGCCAAGAGACCCAGTACTTC. Translating it yields CASSVEGRQETQYF.

The chain employs TRBV7-9 and TRBJ1-5; D ambiguous. Germline CDR1 is SEHNR and CDR2 is FQNEAQ (reference sequence). V dropped 0 bases and J dropped 5 bases, with 17 bases sitting between them. This CDR3 has 17 amino acids. DNA of the CDR3: TGTGCCAGCAGCTTAGCCCTTGGGGTGGGTCCCCATCAGCCCCAGCATTTT. Amino acids: CASSLALGVGPHQPQHF.

This clonotype was picked up a small number of times. J is TRBJ2-6 and V is TRBV6-6; D is ambiguous. This CDR3 has 13 residues. V lost 8 bases and J 1 base, leaving 6 bases between the germline ends. Germline loops: CDR1 MNHNY, CDR2 SVGAGI (reference sequence). CDR3 in amino acids: CASYPSGANVLTF. In nucleotides, the CDR3 is TGTGCCAGCTATCCTTCTGGGGCCAACGTCCTGACTTTC.

This clonotype was seen a single time. This chain joins TRBV28 and TRBJ1-2; 7 bases are a match to TRBD1. CDR1 MDHEN and CDR2 SYDVKM come from the germline V gene. This CDR3 has 13 residues. V was clipped by 5 bases and J by 6 bases; unmatched bases: 6. This CDR3 is CASSASGQHGYTF. CDR3 in DNA: TGTGCCAGCAGTGCCTCGGGACAGCATGGCTACACCTTC.

V is TRBV29-1 and J is TRBJ2-7, with 11 positions matching TRBD1. Unmatched junction bases numbered 1, after V lost 6 bases and J lost 3 bases. The CDR3 totals 12 residues. The germline V gene has CDR1 SQVTM and CDR2 ANQGSEA. CDR3 amino acids: CSVGTGGYEQYF. CDR3 DNA sequence: TGCAGCGTGGGGACAGGGGGCTACGAGCAGTACTTC.

This clonotype was seen many times. This chain joins TRBV15 and TRBJ2-7; D gene uncertain. Trimming removed 0 bases from V and 4 bases from J, with 10 bases in between. The CDR3 sequence is 14 residues long. Looked up from germline, CDR1 is LNHNV and CDR2 is YYDKDF (reference sequence). The chain's CDR3 is CATSRDGAEYEQYF. As DNA, the CDR3 is TGTGCCACCAGCAGAGATGGCGCCGAATACGAGCAGTACTTC.